What follows are 13 T cell receptor beta chains derived from one specimen sequenced in a study of blood T cell repertoires in COVID-19. Only in-frame clones appear in the TCRdb table, and some are missing; sequencing was by immunoSEQ multiplex PCR. The sample lists 200,000 or so clones, less than 85% occurring once. Sequenced sample: peripheral blood. All receptors derive from a woman between 70 and 85 years old with acute or convalescent COVID-19.

The V gene is TRBV18, the J gene TRBJ2-1; the match to TRBD1 covers 7 bases. With V trimmed by 6 bases and J by 8 bases, 7 bases remained unmatched. Germline V gene data show CDR1 as KGHSH and CDR2 as LQKENI. The CDR3 length is 13 residues. This CDR3 is CASSLGTVDEQFF. The CDR3 DNA reads TGTGCCAGCTCGCTAGGGACAGTGGATGAGCAGTTCTTC. The variable domain in full, with the rest retrieved from reference TRBV18 and TRBJ2-1, is NAGVMQNPRHLVRRRGQEARLRCSPMKGHSHVYWYRQLPEEGLKFMVYLQKENIIDESGMPKERFSAEFPKEGPSILRIQQVVRGDSAAYFCASSLGTVDEQFFGPGTRLTVL.

The chain is built from TRBV27 and TRBJ2-7; 7 bases line up with TRBD2. The CDR3 has 14 residues. V lost 7 bases and J lost 6; bases outside the gene matches: 12. The germline V gene has CDR1 MNHEY and CDR2 SMNVEV (reference sequence). CDR3 coding DNA: TGTGCCAGCAAATCGGGCGGGAGCGAAGGCGAGCAGTACTTC. Protein sequence: CASKSGGSEGEQYF.

The chain joins TRBV18 to TRBJ2-1; possible D gene TRBD1, 9 bases. Between the trimmed V and J ends, which lost 7 bases and 5 bases, there was a span of 36 bases. The CDR3 loop spans 21 amino acids. CDR1 is KGHSH and CDR2 is LQKENI in the germline V gene. The CDR3 sequence is CASCTRTPGQGFTSGHNEQFF. DNA of the CDR3: TGTGCCAGCTGCACCCGAACACCGGGACAGGGTTTCACTAGCGGACACAATGAGCAGTTCTTC.

The chain links TRBV25-1 to TRBJ2-1; D is perhaps TRBD2 (5 bases). With 7 bases removed from V and 7 bases from J, the gap between germline ends came to 11 bases. There are 12 residues in the CDR3. Per germline, CDR1 MGHDK and CDR2 SYGVNS. CDR3 loop: CASTRTGNEQFF. DNA of the CDR3: TGTGCCAGCACCCGAACGGGAAATGAGCAGTTCTTC.

This clone was detected only once. The chain links TRBV4-1 to TRBJ1-1; D gene uncertain. The CDR3 has 14 amino acids. Trimming took 1 base from V and 6 from J, leaving 12 bases between them. The V gene's germline CDR1 is MGHRA and CDR2 YSYEKL. The CDR3 sequence: CASSQVAGRAEAFF. In DNA, the CDR3 is TGCGCCAGCAGCCAAGTAGCGGGGAGGGCTGAAGCTTTCTTT.

The CDR3 sequence is CASSLPGAIAGELFF. The CDR3 DNA reads as TGCGCCAGCAGCTTGCCGGGAGCTATCGCCGGGGAGCTGTTTTTT. This chain links TRBV5-1 with TRBJ2-2; TRBD2 is a possible D gene (6 bases). The CDR3 consists of 15 residues. V was pared by 1 base and J by 6 bases, with 13 bases between. The V gene's germline CDR1 is SGHRS and CDR2 YFSETQ.

CDR3 in DNA: TGTGCCAGCAGCCATACAGGCTACACTGAAGCTTTCTTT. Its protein product is CASSHTGYTEAFF. This rearrangement joins TRBV3-1 (or the pseudogene TRBV3-2) to TRBJ1-1; D might be TRBD1 (5 bases). The germline V gene encodes CDR1 LGHDT and CDR2 YNNKEL (reference sequence). V shed 3 bases and J shed 3 bases, with 8 bases lying between them. This CDR3 is built from 13 residues.

The V gene is TRBV15, the J gene TRBJ2-2; a weak D match, TRBD2 (6 bases). The germline V and J ends were trimmed by 0 bases and 3 bases, with 14 bases remaining between them. The CDR3 extends over 17 amino acids. Germline assignment: CDR1 LNHNV and CDR2 YYDKDF (reference sequence). CDR3 coding DNA: TGTGCCACCAGCAGAGATGGCGGAGGGCCACACACCGGGGAGCTGTTTTTT. Encoded protein: CATSRDGGGPHTGELFF.

V is TRBV7-6 and J is TRBJ2-1; TRBD2 aligns across 9 bases. With 0 bases clipped from V and 8 bases from J, the junction kept 11 bases outside the gene matches. This CDR3 has 17 residues. The germline gives CDR1 SGHVS, CDR2 FNYEAQ. CDR3 sequence (DNA): TGTGCCAGCAGCTTAGCGGTAGCGGGAGCCGGTTCGTATGAGCAGTTCTTC. This encodes CASSLAVAGAGSYEQFF.

This clone was counted a single time. The V gene is TRBV11-2, the J gene TRBJ1-1, with D tentatively TRBD1 (5 bases). This CDR3 contains 12 residues. Per the germline V gene, CDR1 is SGHAT and CDR2 is FQNNGV. V was shortened by 5 bases and J by 6 bases, with 10 bases between the two germline ends. Here the CDR3 reads CASSRRGSEAFF. The CDR3 DNA follows: TGTGCCAGCAGCCGCCGGGGGTCTGAAGCTTTCTTT. The full variable domain, with the rest looked up from reference TRBV11-2 and TRBJ1-1, is EAGVAQSPRYKIIEKRQSVAFWCNPISGHATLYWYQQILGQGPKLLIQFQNNGVVDDSQLPKDRFSAERLKGVDSTLKIQPAKLEDSAVYLCASSRRGSEAFFGQGTRLTVV.

This chain links TRBV10-3 with TRBJ1-3, with D possibly being TRBD1 (5 bases). V was clipped by 6 bases and J by 1 base, with 10 bases between them. Germline V CDR1 and CDR2: ENHRY, SYGVKD. This CDR3 is built from 14 residues. CDR3 nucleotide sequence: TGTGCCATCAGATCCCAGGGATCTGGAAACACCATATATTTT. Protein sequence: CAIRSQGSGNTIYF.

Regarding this clone: Other DNA sequences in this specimen translate into the identical CDR3. The CDR3 DNA reads TGTGCCACCAGTGACTCGGGACTAGCGGGAGTTGGCAATGAGCAGTTCTTC. This encodes CATSDSGLAGVGNEQFF. This sequence joins TRBV24-1 and TRBJ2-1; 14 bases align to TRBD2. Germline assignment: CDR1 KGHDR and CDR2 SFDVKD. Trimming took 4 bases from V and 6 from J; bases not matched to a gene: 7. The CDR3 contains 17 residues.

This chain links TRBV15 with TRBJ2-3; 7 positions agree with TRBD2. Germline V gene data show CDR1 as LNHNV and CDR2 as YYDKDF (reference sequence). V trimming: 1 base; J trimming: 4 bases; junction bases outside the gene matches: 8. The length of the CDR3 is 16 residues. DNA for the CDR3: TGTGCCACCAGCAGAGCTTGGCTAGCGGTATCAGATACGCAGTATTTT. Its translation: CATSRAWLAVSDTQYF.